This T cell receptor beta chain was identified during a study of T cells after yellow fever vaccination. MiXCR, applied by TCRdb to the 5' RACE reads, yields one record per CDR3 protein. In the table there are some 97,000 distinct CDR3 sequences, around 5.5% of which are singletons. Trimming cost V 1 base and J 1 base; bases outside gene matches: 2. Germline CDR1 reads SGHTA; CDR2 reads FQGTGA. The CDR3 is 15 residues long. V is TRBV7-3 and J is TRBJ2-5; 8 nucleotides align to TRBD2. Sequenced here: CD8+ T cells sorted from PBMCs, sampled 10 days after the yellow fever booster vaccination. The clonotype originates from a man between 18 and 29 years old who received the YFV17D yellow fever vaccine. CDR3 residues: CASSLSGGPQETQYF. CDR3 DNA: TGTGCCAGCAGCTTAAGCGGGGGGCCCCAAGAGACCCAGTACTTC.